The 27 T cell receptor beta chains reported below all come from one sample, sequenced in a study of blood T cells in healthy people across ages. The second PCR ran roughly 6 to 11 cycles with a sample-barcoded 5' primer and J-beta primers. TCRdb fed the 5' RACE reads into MiXCR, producing one record per CDR3 protein. The sample records 1.5 million to 2 million distinct CDR3 sequences, approximately 30% being singletons. The specimen was blood. The receptors were sampled from a woman aged 25 to 39 in good health.

In its sample, this clonotype was seen many times. V is TRBV5-1 and J is TRBJ1-6; the D is unclear. V dropped 0 bases and J dropped 9 bases, with 7 bases sitting between them. The CDR3 contains 13 residues. From germline, CDR1 is SGHRS and CDR2 YFSETQ. The CDR3 loop is CASSLEYASPLHF. For the CDR3, the DNA is TGCGCCAGCAGCTTGGAATATGCTTCACCCCTCCACTTT.

The CDR3 here is CASSQVWTGGLSLYNEQFF. CDR3 in DNA: TGTGCCAGCAGCCAAGTTTGGACAGGGGGGCTCTCTTTGTACAATGAGCAGTTCTTC. The V call is TRBV14, the J call TRBJ2-1; 10 bases match TRBD1. CDR3 length equals 19 residues. The ends lost 1 base at V and 4 bases at J; junction bases unmatched: 13. The V gene's germline CDR1 is SGHDN and CDR2 FVKESK.

This chain joins TRBV12-3 or TRBV12-4 and TRBJ2-1, with 13 positions matching TRBD2. V shed 5 bases, J shed 9 bases, and the junction held 13 bases outside the gene matches. This CDR3 region has 17 residues. CDR3 coding DNA: TGTGCCAGCAGTCCGCAACCCAAGGGACTAGCGGGAAGTGAGCAGTTCTTC. The encoded protein is CASSPQPKGLAGSEQFF.

This clonotype was picked up a small number of times. The J gene is TRBJ2-7, the V gene TRBV15; 8 bases match TRBD1. CDR3 length: 14 amino acids. The J segment lost 3 bases and the V segment lost 0 bases, leaving 1 base of the junction unmatched. Germline CDR1 is LNHNV and CDR2 is YYDKDF (reference sequence). CDR3 protein: CATSRDRGLYEQYF. Written as DNA, the CDR3 is TGTGCCACCAGCAGAGACAGGGGGCTCTACGAGCAGTACTTC.

This clonotype was recorded a few times. This chain uses TRBV7-6 with TRBJ1-1; D unclear. The V gene lost 4 bases and the J gene lost 8 bases, with 11 bases spanning the gap. This CDR3 has 12 amino acids. The germline V gene has CDR1 SGHVS and CDR2 FNYEAQ. This CDR3 reads CASSSNSLEAFF. The CDR3 DNA reads as TGTGCCAGCAGCTCCAACAGCTTGGAAGCTTTCTTT. Together with reference TRBV7-6 and TRBJ1-1, the CDR3 gives the full variable domain: GAGVSQSPRYKVTKRGQDVALRCDPISGHVSLYWYRQALGQGPEFLTYFNYEAQQDKSGLPNDRFSAERPEGSISTLTIQRTEQRDSAMYRCASSSNSLEAFFGQGTRLTVV.

There are a few counts of this clonotype. The chain uses TRBV12-3 or TRBV12-4 and TRBJ2-3, with 8 bases that match TRBD2. The CDR3 loop spans 15 amino acids. Trimming cost V 5 bases and J 4 bases; bases outside gene matches: 8. The CDR3 loop reads CASSPLAVPADTQYF. The DNA for the CDR3 is TGTGCCAGCAGTCCACTAGCGGTGCCCGCAGATACGCAGTATTTT.

This clonotype was recorded at least ten times. The gene calls are TRBV5-1 and TRBJ2-1; D is uncertain. There are 14 residues in the CDR3. Trimming removed 4 bases at V and 7 bases at J, with 15 bases between. Looked up from germline, CDR1 is SGHRS and CDR2 is YFSETQ. Here the CDR3 reads CASSKRMGENEQFF. In DNA, the CDR3 is TGCGCCAGCAGCAAGAGGATGGGCGAAAATGAGCAGTTCTTC.

Many counts were recorded for this clonotype. This chain joins TRBV12-3 or TRBV12-4 and TRBJ2-1; TRBD2 agrees at 15 bases. With 6 bases clipped from V and 8 bases from J, the junction kept 2 bases outside the gene matches. The CDR3 consists of 14 residues. In nucleotides, the CDR3 is TGTGCCAGCAGGGGACTAGCGGGAGGTGATGAGCAGTTCTTC. Translated, it gives CASRGLAGGDEQFF.

Concerning this clonotype itself: A much larger clone differs by one base, so this may be a read error. The rearrangement joins TRBV6-6 to TRBJ2-3, with 16 bases aligning to TRBD2. With 5 bases clipped from V and 8 bases from J, the junction kept 4 bases outside the gene matches. The germline gives CDR1 MNHNY, CDR2 SVGAGI (reference sequence). There are 15 residues in the CDR3. CDR3 region: CASSAGTSGGGTQYF. CDR3 DNA: TGTGCCAGCAGTGCCGGGACTAGCGGGGGGGGTACGCAGTATTTT.

There are many counts of this clonotype. V usage is TRBV10-2 and J usage is TRBJ2-5; D may be TRBD2 (6 bases). Per the germline V gene, CDR1 is WSHSY and CDR2 is SAAADI. Trimming pared 3 bases from V and 5 bases from J, leaving 25 bases between. The CDR3 contains 18 residues. CDR3 sequence (DNA): TGCGCCAGCAGTGATGGGAGTCGTCTTCGGGGGAGTGGTGAGACCCAGTACTTC. It encodes CASSDGSRLRGSGETQYF.

This clonotype was found many times. One end of the junction fails to match germline, which may point to a read error. The chain employs TRBV12-3 or TRBV12-4 and TRBJ2-3; either TRBD1 or TRBD2 may supply D (6 bases each). The CDR3 extends over 13 amino acids. This CDR3 reads CASSLGGRDTQYF. The CDR3 DNA reads as TGTGCCAGCAGCTTAGGGGGGAGGGATACGCAGTATTTT.

Only a few counts were recorded for this clonotype. The chain couples TRBV5-1 to TRBJ1-2; D is unclear. The CDR3 spans 12 residues. The germline V gene encodes CDR1 SGHRS and CDR2 YFSETQ. The V end lost 4 bases, the J end lost 8 bases, and 12 bases lay between the germline ends. CDR3 amino acids: CASSTTASGYTF. The CDR3 DNA reads as TGCGCCAGCAGCACCACTGCGAGCGGCTACACCTTC. Combining the CDR3 with reference TRBV5-1 and TRBJ1-2 gives the whole variable domain KAGVTQTPRYLIKTRGQQVTLSCSPISGHRSVSWYQQTPGQGLQFLFEYFSETQRNKGNFPGRFSGRQFSNSRSEMNVSTLELGDSALYLCASSTTASGYTFGSGTRLTVV.

This clonotype has a handful of counts. A much larger clone sits a single nucleotide away, making a read error possible. This chain uses TRBV5-1 with TRBJ2-7; D possibly uses TRBD1 or TRBD2 (5 bases each). The germline gives CDR1 SGHRS, CDR2 YFSETQ. The V gene lost 4 bases and the J gene lost 10 bases, with 18 bases spanning the gap. The CDR3 spans 13 residues. CDR3 bases: TGCGCCAGCAGCATGGACATGACGGAGGCCCAGTACTTC. Its protein is CASSMDMTEAQYF. Together with reference TRBV5-1 and TRBJ2-7, the CDR3 gives the full variable domain: KAGVTQTPRYLIKTRGQQVTLSCSPISGHRSVSWYQQTPGQGLQFLFEYFSETQRNKGNFPGRFSGRQFSNSRSEMNVSTLELGDSALYLCASSMDMTEAQYFGPGTRLTVT.

The CDR3 sequence is CASSDSGAREDTQYF. CDR3 DNA sequence: TGTGCCAGCAGTGACTCGGGGGCCCGGGAAGATACGCAGTATTTT. The V gene is TRBV2, the J gene TRBJ2-3; D tentatively reads TRBD1 or TRBD2 (6 bases each). V lost 3 bases and J lost 5, with 15 bases in between. The CDR3 has 15 amino acids. CDR1 and CDR2 from the germline V gene are SNHLY and FYNNEI.

CDR3 loop: CSAKDAREGQPQHF. CDR3 coding DNA: TGCAGTGCTAAGGACGCTAGGGAGGGTCAGCCCCAGCATTTT. The V call is TRBV20-1, the J call TRBJ1-5, with no clear D. V lost 4 bases, J lost 6 bases, and 16 bases lay in between. The CDR3 contains 14 residues. CDR1 and CDR2 (germline): DFQATT, SNEGSKA (reference sequence).

This clonotype was observed a handful of times. This chain uses TRBV7-9 with TRBJ1-1, with a tentative D call TRBD1 (6 bases). CDR1 is SEHNR and CDR2 is FQNEAQ in the germline V gene (reference sequence). V dropped 3 bases and J dropped 1 base, with 12 bases sitting between them. The CDR3 loop spans 15 amino acids. DNA of the CDR3: TGTGCCAGCAGCTTGGACAGTCCCTCGAACACTGAAGCTTTCTTT. Translated: CASSLDSPSNTEAFF. The whole variable domain, filled in from reference TRBV7-9 and TRBJ1-1, reads DTGVSQNPRHKITKRGQNVTFRCDPISEHNRLYWYRQTLGQGPEFLTYFQNEAQLEKSRLLSDRFSAERPKGSFSTLEIQRTEQGDSAMYLCASSLDSPSNTEAFFGQGTRLTVV.

The chain carries TRBV7-4 and TRBJ2-3, with 8 bases that match TRBD1. J lost 4 bases, V lost 3 bases, and 12 bases had no gene match. Per germline, CDR1 SGHVT and CDR2 SQSDAQ. The CDR3 consists of 17 residues. CDR3 in amino acids: CASSFKSQGAGADTQYF. The CDR3 DNA is TGTGCCAGCAGCTTCAAGTCCCAGGGGGCAGGAGCAGATACGCAGTATTTT.

The chain combines TRBV27 with TRBJ2-7; a weak D match, TRBD2 (6 bases). Germline CDR1 reads MNHEY; CDR2 reads SMNVEV (reference sequence). The CDR3 runs 15 residues. With 2 bases removed from V and 7 bases from J, the gap between germline ends came to 18 bases. The CDR3: CASSLGGSWGNEQYF. DNA for the CDR3: TGTGCCAGCAGTTTAGGGGGGAGTTGGGGCAATGAGCAGTACTTC.

V usage is TRBV5-1 and J usage is TRBJ2-2, with D possibly TRBD1 on 6 matching bases. The CDR3 loop spans 17 amino acids. Germline V lookup: CDR1 SGHRS, CDR2 YFSETQ. Trimming pared 4 bases from V and 4 bases from J, leaving 20 bases between. The CDR3 nucleotides read TGCGCCAGCAGCACCCCTCGGGAAAGGGGGTGCACCGGGGAGCTGTTTTTT. It encodes CASSTPRERGCTGELFF. Variable domain in full (rest from reference TRBV5-1 and TRBJ2-2): KAGVTQTPRYLIKTRGQQVTLSCSPISGHRSVSWYQQTPGQGLQFLFEYFSETQRNKGNFPGRFSGRQFSNSRSEMNVSTLELGDSALYLCASSTPRERGCTGELFFGEGSRLTVL.

CDR3 nucleotides: TGCAGTGCTAGTGGATGGGGGGTTCTCGGCCAAGAGACCCAGTACTTC. Translated, it gives CSASGWGVLGQETQYF. V gene TRBV20-1 combines with J gene TRBJ2-5; a weak D match, TRBD2 (6 bases). Trimming shortened V by 3 bases and J by 1 base, and 18 bases separated the two germline ends. Germline assignment: CDR1 DFQATT and CDR2 SNEGSKA (reference sequence). The CDR3 has 16 residues.

At least ten counts were recorded for this clonotype. The chain has TRBV20-1 and TRBJ2-7, with TRBD2 as a possible D gene (6 bases). CDR1 and CDR2 (germline): DFQATT, SNEGSKA (reference sequence). The CDR3 is 14 amino acids. V lost 0 bases and J 3 bases, leaving 12 bases between the germline ends. CDR3 DNA: TGCAGTGCTAGAGACGGGGACTCACTCTACGAGCAGTACTTC. Its protein is CSARDGDSLYEQYF.

To note about this clonotype: The junction shows a germline mismatch at one end, possibly a read error. V gene TRBV14 combines with J gene TRBJ1-1; D might be TRBD1 (5 bases). The CDR3 covers 17 residues. Germline V gene sequence: CDR1 SGHDN, CDR2 FVKESK. The CDR3: CASSQRRQGRMNPEAFF. The CDR3 DNA sequence: TGTGCCAGCAGCCAAAGGAGGCAGGGACGGATGAACCCTGAAGCTTTCTTT.

The sample holds many counts of this clonotype. The chain is built from TRBV29-1 and TRBJ2-1; D gene ambiguous. The germline CDR1 and CDR2 sequences are SQVTM and ANQGSEA. Trimming took off 3 bases at V and 10 bases at J, with 10 bases between the two ends. The CDR3 sequence is 11 residues long. The CDR3 region has the DNA TGCAGCGTTGAGATTGCAAGGGAGCAGTTCTTC. Amino acid sequence: CSVEIAREQFF.

CDR3 in DNA: TGCGCCAGCAGTGAGTCAGCGGGAGTCGTTTACGAGCAGTACTTC. As protein: CASSESAGVVYEQYF. V gene TRBV10-2 combines with J gene TRBJ2-4, with 8 bases identical to TRBD2. The closer fit of TRBJ2-7 to the DNA end suggests the J call may be wrong. Germline V gives CDR1 WSHSY, CDR2 SAAADI. CDR3 length: 15 amino acids.

This rearrangement joins TRBV5-1 to TRBJ2-3, with a tentative D call TRBD2 (5 bases). The V gene's germline CDR1 is SGHRS and CDR2 YFSETQ. V gave up 6 bases and J gave up 0 bases, with 11 bases separating them. This CDR3 spans 14 amino acids. This CDR3 is CASNEGTSTDTQYF. The CDR3 coding sequence is TGCGCCAGCAACGAGGGAACTAGCACAGATACGCAGTATTTT.

This rearrangement joins TRBV13 to TRBJ2-7; D possibly matches TRBD1 or TRBD2 (6 bases each). Germline V gene data show CDR1 as PRHDT and CDR2 as FYEKMQ (reference sequence). The CDR3 consists of 16 residues. V lost 5 bases and J lost 0, with 17 bases in between. CDR3 DNA: TGTGCCAGCAGCGCAGAGAGGGGGGCCAGCTCCTACGAGCAGTACTTC. This translates into CASSAERGASSYEQYF.

This clonotype appeared a single time. J is TRBJ1-6 and V is TRBV20-1; 8 bases are a match to TRBD1. CDR1 is DFQATT, CDR2 SNEGSKA, per germline (reference sequence). The CDR3 length is 14 residues. Germline trimming cut 3 bases from V and 7 bases from J; bases unmatched to any gene: 5. CDR3 in DNA: TGCAGTGCTAGGGGGGCAGGGGGCAATTCACCCCTCCACTTT. The encoded protein is CSARGAGGNSPLHF.